The present T cell receptor (beta chain) was sequenced within a study of radiation and T cells in renal cell carcinoma. Regarding the study as a whole: In blood, top tumor clones expanded by 2 weeks, shrinking by 4.

V lost 6 bases and J 2 bases, leaving 17 bases between the germline ends. Germline CDR1 and CDR2: MNHEY and SVGAGI. This CDR3 has 15 amino acids. This table comes from immunoSEQ multiplex PCR, and its TCRdb copy is limited to in-frame clones, with some not included. This sample has about 130,000 clones, with about 88% found just once. A word on this clone: Its antigen is unidentified.

Time point indicated: baseline pretreatment blood. Described treatment: 15 Gy SBRT to primary tumor, nephrectomy 4 weeks later. After SBRT, blood was collected at 2 and 4 weeks, plus baseline. The patient's renal cell carcinoma had clear cell pathology. Sequences were derived from blood, sampled from a patient whose treatment included radiotherapy and nephrectomy. The chain couples TRBV6-5 to TRBJ2-7; D tentatively fits TRBD1 or TRBD2 (6 bases each). The receptor was derived from a woman in her 50s with renal cell carcinoma. Written as DNA, the CDR3 is TGTGCCAGCAGCCGGGACTGGGGGGCAACCTACGAGCAGTACTTC. The encoded protein is CASSRDWGATYEQYF.